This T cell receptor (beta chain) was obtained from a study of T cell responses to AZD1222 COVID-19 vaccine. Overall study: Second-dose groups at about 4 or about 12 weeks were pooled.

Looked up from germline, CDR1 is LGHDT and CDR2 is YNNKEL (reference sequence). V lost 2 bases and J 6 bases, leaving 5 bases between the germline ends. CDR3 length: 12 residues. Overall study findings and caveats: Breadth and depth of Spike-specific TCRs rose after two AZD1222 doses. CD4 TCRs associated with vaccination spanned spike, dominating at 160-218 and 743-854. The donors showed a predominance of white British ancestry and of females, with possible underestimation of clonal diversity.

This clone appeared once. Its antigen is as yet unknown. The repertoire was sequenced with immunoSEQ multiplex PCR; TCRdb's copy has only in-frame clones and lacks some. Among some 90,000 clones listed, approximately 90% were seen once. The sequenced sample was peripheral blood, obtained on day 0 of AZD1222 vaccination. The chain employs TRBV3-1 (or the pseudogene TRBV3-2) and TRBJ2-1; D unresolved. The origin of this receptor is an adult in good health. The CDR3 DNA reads TGTGCCAGCAGCCAATTACGCAATGAGCAGTTCTTC. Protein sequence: CASSQLRNEQFF.